This T cell receptor beta chain was found in a study of OX40 agonist ivuxolimab in advanced cancers. Regarding the study in general: Ivuxolimab was a fully human IgG2 agonistic monoclonal antibody targeting the costimulatory receptor OX40 (CD134). Prior anti-PD-1, anti-PD-L1 or anti-CTLA-4 therapy was permitted, and checkpoint inhibitors had been received by about two fifths of dose-escalation patients. Of the approximately 54 dose-escalation patients, hepatocellular carcinoma was present in around 20, melanoma in approximately 15, renal cell carcinoma in 9 and head and neck cancer in 9. The paper describes the monotherapy dose-escalation part (N ≈ 52 patients) of the phase I trial of ivuxolimab. Intravenous ivuxolimab was administered to patients every 2 weeks at six dose levels: 0.01, 0.1, 0.3, 1.5, 3 and 10 mg/kg. Partial responses were achieved by three dose-escalation patients, of whom one had hepatocellular carcinoma and two had cutaneous melanoma. In the dose-escalation cohort, around 80% of patients were male, and the mean age was approximately 60 years with a range of roughly 23 to 79. The point of sequencing TCRbeta in the periphery was to test whether ivuxolimab changed TCR sequence diversity and drove clonal T-cell expansion. On the study overall, not on this receptor specifically: Low levels of normalized T-cell clonal expansion were also shown by some nonresponding patients. After ivuxolimab, CD8+ T cells had more expanded clones than CD4+ T cells on average. The antigen specificity of the clonally expanded peripheral T cells was not determined. In partial responders in the 0.1-3.0 mg/kg groups, normalized peripheral clonal expansion was found to be among the lowest, especially among CD8+ T cells. At doses of 0.1 to 3.0 mg/kg, clonal expansion of both CD4+ and CD8+ blood T cells was observed from baseline to week 6.

Trimming costs V 3 bases and J 3 bases, and their ends lie 8 bases apart. Based on the germline V gene, the CDR1 and CDR2 sequences are MDHEN and SYDVKM. The CDR3 covers 13 residues, taking in both the cysteine and the phenylalanine. The only DNA kept is the CDR3, 39 bases in frame from the first base. Genomic DNA was extracted from sorted cells for sequencing of the TCRbeta CDR3 region. The immunoSEQ Assay was used for sequencing of TCRbeta CDR3 regions. This immuneACCESS table, as held by TCRdb, lists in-frame sequences with V and J called but not all clones. Of the missing ones, under half trace to an unresolved V gene in checked studies; the others have no known cause. Recorded for this sample are approximately 70,000 clones; almost 85% of them occurred a single time. 5.5% of the sample belongs to the ten largest clones. The trial excluded patients who had a history of autoimmune disease or were on systemic immunosuppression. Peripheral blood for TCR sequencing was collected from all dose cohorts at baseline, on cycle 4 day 1, and on cycle 7 day 1. Samples came from an open-label, multicenter, first-in-human phase I dose-escalation trial of ivuxolimab. The trial enrolled adults with locally advanced or metastatic head and neck squamous cell, hepatocellular, melanoma or renal cell carcinoma. CD4+ and CD8+ T cells were sorted separately from peripheral blood before TCR sequencing.

This clone is classified as hyperexpanded (1% or more). Its antigen is not yet known. Nothing much larger sits one base from this clone, and base qualities are not available. The V and J genes are TRBV28 and TRBJ1-1; the D gene assignment is ambiguous. The clonotype was recovered from an adult with an advanced solid tumor such as melanoma, head and neck, liver or kidney cancer. Sequenced here: CD4+ or CD8+ T cells sorted from blood, sampled in a trial of the OX40 agonist ivuxolimab. CDR3 reads: CASSFMGYTEAFF. Read as DNA, the sequence is TGTGCCAGCAGTTTTATGGGGTACACTGAAGCTTTCTTT.